These 30 T cell receptor beta chains were all obtained from the same sample, sequenced in a study of T cells in women clearing cervical HPV infection. Measured with immunoSEQ multiplex PCR; TCRdb has only the in-frame clones, and not every one. Recorded for this sample: 30,000 or so clones. The sample comprised blood buffy coat. The origin of the receptors is a woman between 18 and 70 years old with a cervical HPV16 infection that either progressed to CIN3+ or cleared (not recorded which).

About this clone: The sequence runs out 3 residues before the end of the CDR3; the remainder is reconstructed from the germline J gene. This chain joins TRBV18 and TRBJ1-2, with D perhaps matching TRBD1 (6 bases). The germline V gene has CDR1 KGHSH and CDR2 LQKENI. CDR3 length: 14 residues. V dropped 5 bases and J dropped 3 bases, with 13 bases sitting between them. The covered CDR3 bases are TGTGCCAGCTCAAAGGGGGGGTTCGACTATGGC. Amino acid sequence: CASSKGGFDYG. The whole CDR3 region reads CASSKGGFDYGYTF.

Of note for this clone: Read data end 3 residues before the CDR3 end; the end is taken from the germline J gene. The chain has TRBV20-1 and TRBJ1-1; 8 nucleotides agree with TRBD1. Germline CDR1 reads DFQATT; CDR2 reads SNEGSKA (reference sequence). Trimming took 6 bases from V and 5 from J; bases not matched to a gene: 14. This CDR3 is 15 amino acids long. The CDR3 DNA, read in part, is TGCAGTGCCCCACAAGGAGGACAGGGACGGACTGAA. It translates to CSAPQGGQGRTE. The entire CDR3 protein is CSAPQGGQGRTEAFF.

A note on this clone: The read terminates 3 residues ahead of where the CDR3 ends, so the germline J gene completes it. The chain employs TRBV7-3 and TRBJ2-5; a possible D gene is TRBD1 (5 bases). The CDR3 is made up of 16 amino acids. Germline CDR1 reads SGHTA; CDR2 reads FQGTGA. Trimming pared 1 base from V and 0 bases from J, leaving 12 bases between. The sequenced part of the CDR3 DNA is TGTGCCAGCAGCTTAAACCCGAGACAGAACCAAGAGACC. It translates to CASSLNPRQNQET. The CDR3, in full, reads CASSLNPRQNQETQYF.

On this clone: The read ends 3 residues shy of where the CDR3 ends; the end is completed using the germline J gene. The gene calls are TRBV30 and TRBJ1-4, with D unclear. Trimming took 3 bases from V and 8 from J, leaving 10 bases between them. Germline V lookup: CDR1 GTSNPN, CDR2 SVGIG (reference sequence). The CDR3 covers 12 residues. Partial CDR3 DNA: TGTGCCTGGAGGGTCCTCGGGGAAAAA. Translated, it gives CAWRVLGEK. The full CDR3 is CAWRVLGEKLFF.

The sequenced CDR3 bases are TGTGCCTGGACAGGGTTTGATGAG. Translation: CAWTGFDE. The entire CDR3 reads CAWTGFDEQFF. This chain joins TRBV30 and TRBJ2-1, with a weak D call TRBD1 (5 bases). Read coverage stops 3 residues before the CDR3 terminus; the germline J gene supplies the remainder. Trimming cost V 4 bases and J 8 bases, with 9 bases left between them. CDR1 GTSNPN and CDR2 SVGIG come from the germline V gene (reference sequence). The CDR3 has 11 residues.

CDR3 amino acids: CASTNSQAGETQYF. The part of the CDR3 DNA that was read is TGCGCCAGCACAAACAGCCAAGCTGGGGAGACC. V gene TRBV5-1 combines with J gene TRBJ2-5; D ambiguous. The read ends 3 residues shy of where the CDR3 ends; the end is completed using the germline J gene. Germline CDR1 is SGHRS and CDR2 is YFSETQ. Trimming stripped 6 bases from V and 5 bases from J, with 17 bases between. The CDR3 extends over 14 amino acids.

Concerning this clone: The read is 3 residues too short to cover the CDR3 end, so that end is filled in from the germline J gene. The chain uses TRBV19 and TRBJ2-5; no clear D. The CDR3 is made up of 14 amino acids. V was cut by 8 bases and J by 0 bases, with 13 bases left in between. Germline CDR1 and CDR2: LNHDA and SQIVND (reference sequence). The CDR3 is CASSNGLYQETQYF. CDR3 DNA, as far as it was read: TGTGCCAGTTCCAATGGGCTGTACCAAGAGACC.

In regard to this clone: The read terminates 3 residues before the CDR3 end, so the remaining end is supplied by the germline J gene. The chain is built from TRBV20-1 and TRBJ2-5; TRBD1 agrees at 8 bases. The CDR3 has 14 amino acids. Per the germline V gene, CDR1 is DFQATT and CDR2 is SNEGSKA (reference sequence). J lost 5 bases, V lost 4 bases, and 9 bases had no gene match. CDR3 DNA (partial): TGCAGTGCTACCTCGGACAGGGCAGGGGAGACC. Its translation: CSATSDRAGET. Given in full, the CDR3 is CSATSDRAGETQYF.

About this clone: The junction does not match germline at one end; this may be a read error. The CDR3 goes on 3 residues after the read ends, and that part is filled in from the germline J gene. This sample also contains other DNA sequences that code for the same CDR3. The chain combines TRBV5-1 with TRBJ2-1; TRBD1 is a possible D gene (5 bases). This CDR3 contains 15 residues. Germline V lookup: CDR1 SGHRS, CDR2 YFSETQ. The covered CDR3 bases are TGCGCTAGCAGGACCCTTCCAGGGTCCTACAATGAG. This encodes CASRTLPGSYNE. Given in full, the CDR3 is CASRTLPGSYNEQFF.

Details on this clone: The read ends 3 residues shy of where the CDR3 ends; the end is completed using the germline J gene. This chain uses TRBV7-9 with TRBJ1-1; D call uncertain. The length of the CDR3 is 14 residues. Germline V gene lookup returns CDR1 SEHNR and CDR2 FQNEAQ (reference sequence). CDR3 DNA, as far as it was read: TGTGCCAATACGCGGGAGGAAAATCTCAATGAG. Protein: CANTREENLNE. In full, the CDR3 is CANTREENLNEAFF.

With respect to this clone: Sequencing ends 3 residues short of the CDR3 end; the germline J gene provides the rest. This chain uses TRBV5-1 with TRBJ2-7; the match to TRBD2 covers 9 bases. V dropped 0 bases and J dropped 6; count of bases not matched to a gene: 7. In germline, CDR1 is SGHRS, CDR2 YFSETQ. This CDR3 is built from 15 residues. This CDR3 is CASSLVASGIGEQYF. CDR3 DNA (partial): TGCGCCAGCAGCTTGGTGGCTAGCGGGATAGGCGAG.

Concerning this clone: The CDR3 end lies 3 residues beyond the end of the read and is filled in from the germline J gene. The chain has TRBV2 and TRBJ1-6; no firm D call. V was shortened by 7 bases and J by 7 bases, with 8 bases between the two germline ends. Germline-derived CDR1 and CDR2 are SNHLY and FYNNEI. This CDR3 is 12 amino acids long. CDR3 sequence: CASKGRNSPLHF. The sequenced part of the CDR3 DNA is TGTGCCAGCAAGGGCAGAAATTCACCC. Full variable domain (missing parts from reference TRBV2 and TRBJ1-6): EPEVTQTPSHQVTQMGQEVILRCVPISNHLYFYWYRQILGQKVEFLVSFYNNEISEKSEIFDDQFSVERPDGSNFTLKIRSTKLEDSAMYFCASKGRNSPLHFGNGTRLTVT.

A word on this clone: The CDR3 extends 3 residues past the end of the read, so its final part is completed from the germline J gene. The chain uses TRBV6-2 or TRBV6-3 and TRBJ2-3; the D is unclear. Germline V gene sequence: CDR1 MNHEY, CDR2 SVGEGT. The V end was cut by 7 bases, the J end by 5 bases, with 19 bases between. The CDR3 is 15 amino acids. CDR3 sequence reads: CASNLGLNRGDTQYF. Incomplete CDR3 DNA: TGTGCCAGCAACCTGGGCCTAAATCGTGGAGATACG.

As concerns this clone: The CDR3 end is not reached by the read, which stops 3 residues before it; the germline J gene fills it in. This rearrangement joins TRBV14 to TRBJ1-2; D ambiguous. The CDR3 runs to 14 residues. The germline CDR1 and CDR2 sequences are SGHDN and FVKESK. The CDR3 loop reads CASSQGVRVDGYTF. The DNA read from the CDR3 is TGTGCCAGCAGCCAAGGGGTCCGGGTCGACGGC.

With respect to this clone: The read comes to an end 3 residues before the CDR3 does, leaving the germline J gene to fill in the end. The chain employs TRBV6-1 and TRBJ1-1, with 9 bases identical to TRBD1. From germline, CDR1 is MNHNS and CDR2 SASEGT. This CDR3 has 15 amino acids. After removal of 1 base from V and 4 bases from J, the junction contained 4 bases not matched to a gene. The chain's CDR3 is CASSEEGQGSTEAFF. The part of the CDR3 DNA that was read is TGTGCCAGCAGTGAAGAAGGACAGGGGAGCACTGAA.

With respect to this clone: With the read ending 3 residues before the CDR3 end, the germline J gene is used to fill in that end. This chain joins TRBV18 and TRBJ1-2; D possibly corresponds to TRBD1 (6 bases). Germline values: CDR1 KGHSH, CDR2 LQKENI. Trimming cost V 3 bases and J 6 bases, with 11 bases left between them. The CDR3 runs 13 residues. The DNA read from the CDR3 is TGTGCCAGCTCACCGCGGGGGGCTGATGGC. Amino acid sequence: CASSPRGADG. The whole CDR3 reads CASSPRGADGYTF.

With respect to this clone: The CDR3 extends 3 residues past the end of the read, so its final part is completed from the germline J gene. The chain links TRBV20-1 to TRBJ2-7; 9 nucleotides agree with TRBD1. CDR1 DFQATT and CDR2 SNEGSKA come from the germline V gene (reference sequence). The CDR3 loop spans 18 amino acids. Trimming cost V 0 bases and J 1 base; bases outside gene matches: 13. The sequenced part of the CDR3 DNA is TGCAGTGCTAGAGAAACATTTTCCCCCGGGACAGGGTCCTACGAG. Translated, it gives CSARETFSPGTGSYE. In full, the CDR3 is CSARETFSPGTGSYEQYF.

As for this clone: Sequencing ends 3 residues short of the CDR3 end; the germline J gene provides the rest. This chain connects TRBV7-8 to TRBJ2-7; 9 bases match TRBD2. After removal of 0 bases from V and 1 base from J, the junction contained 1 base not matched to a gene. Germline CDR1 reads SGHVS; CDR2 reads FQNEAQ. There are 15 residues in the CDR3. CDR3 sequence reads: CASSLATSGSYEQYF. Incomplete CDR3 DNA: TGTGCCAGCAGCTTAGCGACTAGCGGATCCTACGAG. Full variable domain (remainder filled in from reference TRBV7-8 and TRBJ2-7): GAGVSQSPRYKVAKRGQDVALRCDPISGHVSLFWYQQALGQGPEFLTYFQNEAQLDKSGLPSDRFFAERPEGSVSTLKIQRTQQEDSAVYLCASSLATSGSYEQYFGPGTRLTVT.

As concerns this clone: The read terminates 3 residues before the CDR3 end, so the remaining end is supplied by the germline J gene. The chain carries TRBV2 and TRBJ2-5; 11 bases fit TRBD2. This CDR3 has 16 residues. V shed 1 base, J shed 6 bases, and the junction held 7 bases outside the gene matches. The germline V gene has CDR1 SNHLY and CDR2 FYNNEI. Partial CDR3 DNA: TGTGCCAGCAGTGAAGGACTAGCGGGGAGAGTGAAGACC. Amino acid sequence: CASSEGLAGRVKT. The full CDR3 is CASSEGLAGRVKTQYF. Full variable domain (outside the CDR3, taken from reference TRBV2 and TRBJ2-5): EPEVTQTPSHQVTQMGQEVILRCVPISNHLYFYWYRQILGQKVEFLVSFYNNEISEKSEIFDDQFSVERPDGSNFTLKIRSTKLEDSAMYFCASSEGLAGRVKTQYFGPGTRLLVL.

Notes on this clone: One end of the junction varies from germline; a read error may be responsible. The CDR3 goes on 3 residues after the read ends, and that part is filled in from the germline J gene. The rearrangement links TRBV13 to TRBJ1-1, with TRBD1 matching 8 bases. CDR3 length: 15 amino acids. Germline values: CDR1 PRHDT, CDR2 FYEKMQ (reference sequence). The DNA read from the CDR3 is TGTGCCAGCAGCCTAGGGACAGGTTGGAACACTGAA. It yields the protein CASSLGTGWNTE. The whole CDR3 protein is CASSLGTGWNTEAFF.

Here the CDR3 reads CASSPGTSSYEQYF. CDR3 DNA, as far as it was read: TGTGCCAGCAGCCCGGGGACTAGCTCCTACGAG. V and J are TRBV7-2 and TRBJ2-7; the match to TRBD2 covers 8 bases. The CDR3 end lies 3 residues beyond the end of the read and is filled in from the germline J gene. Per the germline V gene, CDR1 is SGHTA and CDR2 is FQGNSA. The CDR3 length is 14 residues. The trim removed 5 bases at V and 0 bases at J, leaving 3 bases unmatched.

A note on this clone: Read coverage stops 3 residues before the CDR3 terminus; the germline J gene supplies the remainder. The chain couples TRBV20-1 to TRBJ2-3; 14 bases line up with TRBD2. CDR3 length equals 18 residues. The germline V gene encodes CDR1 DFQATT and CDR2 SNEGSKA (reference sequence). V trimming: 4 bases; J trimming: 6 bases; junction bases outside the gene matches: 15. The sequenced part of the CDR3 DNA is TGCAGTGCTACAGGGACTAGCGGGAGAGTTGCCCCGTATGATACG. This encodes CSATGTSGRVAPYDT. In full, the CDR3 reads CSATGTSGRVAPYDTQYF.

Regarding this clone: The read comes to an end 3 residues before the CDR3 does, leaving the germline J gene to fill in the end. The V gene is TRBV5-1, the J gene TRBJ1-4, with 12 positions matching TRBD1. J gave up 6 bases and V 7 bases, and 4 bases lay outside the gene matches. The CDR3 is 14 amino acids. Germline V gives CDR1 SGHRS, CDR2 YFSETQ. The CDR3 bases that were read are TGCGCCAGCGGGGACAGGGGGCAGGATGAAAAA. Its protein product is CASGDRGQDEK. The whole CDR3 protein reads CASGDRGQDEKLFF.

A word on this clone: The read terminates 3 residues before the CDR3 end, so the remaining end is supplied by the germline J gene. The rearrangement uses TRBV18 and TRBJ2-5; D unresolved. V lost 2 bases and J 2 bases, leaving 6 bases between the germline ends. The CDR3 runs 13 residues. The germline V gene encodes CDR1 KGHSH and CDR2 LQKENI. CDR3 sequence: CASSPGQQETQYF. The covered CDR3 bases are TGTGCCAGCTCACCAGGCCAGCAAGAGACC.

On this clone itself: The read ends 3 residues shy of where the CDR3 ends; the end is completed using the germline J gene. The chain combines TRBV7-3 with TRBJ2-7; the match to TRBD2 covers 9 bases. The CDR3 loop spans 15 amino acids. Germline CDR1 is SGHTA and CDR2 is FQGTGA. With V trimmed by 5 bases and J by 1 base, 6 bases remained unmatched. The sequenced CDR3 bases are TGTGCCAGCAGCCTCGGGACTAGCCTTTCCTACGAG. Protein sequence: CASSLGTSLSYE. The full CDR3 reads CASSLGTSLSYEQYF.

Worth noting for this clone: The read terminates 3 residues before the CDR3 end, so the remaining end is supplied by the germline J gene. The chain employs TRBV20-1 and TRBJ2-7, with D perhaps matching TRBD1 (6 bases). Trimming stripped 3 bases from V and 2 bases from J, with 14 bases between. Germline-derived CDR1 and CDR2 are DFQATT and SNEGSKA (reference sequence). CDR3 length equals 14 residues. CDR3 in amino acids: CSASSGVFPYEQYF. The part of the CDR3 DNA that was read is TGCAGTGCTAGTTCAGGGGTTTTTCCCTACGAG.

As for this clone: With the read ending 3 residues before the CDR3 end, the germline J gene is used to fill in that end. V is TRBV30 and J is TRBJ1-2; 7 bases line up with TRBD1. The CDR3 extends over 13 amino acids. Germline CDR1 reads GTSNPN; CDR2 reads SVGIG (reference sequence). Partial CDR3 DNA: TGTGCCTGGAATCAGGGGGGATTGTACGAC. Translation: CAWNQGGLYD. The full CDR3 is CAWNQGGLYDYTF.

As concerns this clone: The observed sequence ends 3 residues before the CDR3 terminus, with the missing tail filled in from the germline J gene. The chain recombines TRBV7-2 with TRBJ1-1; possible D gene TRBD1, 6 bases. V lost 3 bases, J lost 4 bases, and 15 bases lay in between. Per germline, CDR1 SGHTA and CDR2 FQGNSA. The CDR3 spans 15 residues. The sequenced part of the CDR3 DNA is TGTGCCAGCAGCTTTCAGGGGTGGGGGTTCACTGAA. Its translation is CASSFQGWGFTE. The CDR3 reads in full as CASSFQGWGFTEAFF.

Of note for this clone: The CDR3 end is not reached by the read, which stops 3 residues before it; the germline J gene fills it in. The genes are TRBV2 and TRBJ2-3, with 8 bases identical to TRBD1. Germline loops: CDR1 SNHLY, CDR2 FYNNEI. The CDR3 spans 16 residues. The part of the CDR3 DNA that was read is TGTGCCAGCAGTGAATGGCCAGGGGGCGAAAAGAAGGCG. Protein: CASSEWPGGEKKA. The full CDR3 protein reads CASSEWPGGEKKAQYF.

The sequenced part of the CDR3 DNA is TGTGCCAGTAGTAGGAGAGGGACACCTCACGCCGGGGAG. Translating it yields CASSRRGTPHAGE. The complete CDR3 sequence is CASSRRGTPHAGELFF. The chain joins TRBV19 to TRBJ2-2, with a possible D match to TRBD1 (6 bases). Read data end 3 residues before the CDR3 end; the end is taken from the germline J gene. The CDR3 has 16 amino acids. Germline V gene data show CDR1 as LNHDA and CDR2 as SQIVND (reference sequence). Trimming removed 4 bases at V and 6 bases at J, with 18 bases between. The full variable domain, in which reference TRBV19 and TRBJ2-2 provide the parts outside the CDR3, is DGGITQSPKYLFRKEGQNVTLSCEQNLNHDAMYWYRQDPGQGLRLIYYSQIVNDFQKGDIAEGYSVSREKKESFPLTVTSAQKNPTAFYLCASSRRGTPHAGELFFGEGSRLTVL.